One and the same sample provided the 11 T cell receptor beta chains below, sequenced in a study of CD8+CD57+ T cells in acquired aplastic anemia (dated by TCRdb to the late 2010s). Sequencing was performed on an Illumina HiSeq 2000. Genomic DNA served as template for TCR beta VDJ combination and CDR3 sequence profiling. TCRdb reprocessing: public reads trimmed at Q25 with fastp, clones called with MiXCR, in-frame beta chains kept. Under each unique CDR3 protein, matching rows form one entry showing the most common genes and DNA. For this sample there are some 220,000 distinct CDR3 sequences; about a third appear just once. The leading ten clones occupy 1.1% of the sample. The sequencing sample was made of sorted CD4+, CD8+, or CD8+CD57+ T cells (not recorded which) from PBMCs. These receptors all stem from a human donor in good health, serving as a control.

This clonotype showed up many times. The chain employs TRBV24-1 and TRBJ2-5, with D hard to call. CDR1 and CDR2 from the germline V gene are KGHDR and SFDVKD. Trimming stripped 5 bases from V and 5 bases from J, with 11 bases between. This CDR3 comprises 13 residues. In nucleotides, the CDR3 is TGTGCCACCAGTGGGCCAGGTTCGGAGACCCAGTACTTC. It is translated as CATSGPGSETQYF.

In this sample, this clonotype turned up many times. For the CDR3, the DNA is TGTGCCAGCAGCTCCGTCGGCACAGGGCAGGAGACCCAGTACTTC. Its protein is CASSSVGTGQETQYF. The genes are TRBV7-9 and TRBJ2-5, with TRBD1 as a possible D gene (6 bases). CDR3 length: 15 residues. With 4 bases removed from V and 5 bases from J, the gap between germline ends came to 17 bases. Looked up from germline, CDR1 is SEHNR and CDR2 is FQNEAQ (reference sequence).

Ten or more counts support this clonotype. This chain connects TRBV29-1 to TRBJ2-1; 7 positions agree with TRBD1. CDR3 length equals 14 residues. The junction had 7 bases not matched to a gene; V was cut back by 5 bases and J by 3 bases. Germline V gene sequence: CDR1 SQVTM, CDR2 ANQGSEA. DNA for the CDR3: TGCAGCGTTAACAGGGGTGTAGGCTACAATGAGCAGTTCTTC. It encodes CSVNRGVGYNEQFF.

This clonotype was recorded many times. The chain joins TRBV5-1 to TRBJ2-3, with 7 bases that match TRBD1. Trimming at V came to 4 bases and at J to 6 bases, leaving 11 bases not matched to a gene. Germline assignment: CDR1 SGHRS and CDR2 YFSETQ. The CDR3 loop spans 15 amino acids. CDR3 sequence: CASSPQRPGQDTQYF. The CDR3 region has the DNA TGCGCCAGCAGCCCCCAAAGGCCGGGACAGGATACGCAGTATTTT. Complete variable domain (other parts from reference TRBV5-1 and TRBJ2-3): KAGVTQTPRYLIKTRGQQVTLSCSPISGHRSVSWYQQTPGQGLQFLFEYFSETQRNKGNFPGRFSGRQFSNSRSEMNVSTLELGDSALYLCASSPQRPGQDTQYFGPGTRLTVL.

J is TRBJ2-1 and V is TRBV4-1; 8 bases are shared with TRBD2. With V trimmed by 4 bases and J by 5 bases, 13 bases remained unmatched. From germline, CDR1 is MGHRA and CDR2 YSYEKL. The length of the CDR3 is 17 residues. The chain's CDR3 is CASSRGVAGPKDNEQFF. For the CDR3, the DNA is TGCGCCAGCAGCCGAGGCGTAGCGGGGCCTAAAGACAATGAGCAGTTCTTC.

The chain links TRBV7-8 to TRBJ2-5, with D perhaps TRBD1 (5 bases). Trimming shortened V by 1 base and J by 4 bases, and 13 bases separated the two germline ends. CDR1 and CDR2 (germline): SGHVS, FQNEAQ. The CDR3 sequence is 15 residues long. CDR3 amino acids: CASSLVPSQGETQYF. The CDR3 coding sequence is TGTGCCAGCAGCTTAGTCCCGAGCCAGGGAGAGACCCAGTACTTC.

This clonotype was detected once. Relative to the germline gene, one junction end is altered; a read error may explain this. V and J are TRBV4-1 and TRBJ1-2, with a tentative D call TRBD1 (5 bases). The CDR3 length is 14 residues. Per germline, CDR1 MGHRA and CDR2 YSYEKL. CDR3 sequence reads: CASSRDDRNYGHTF. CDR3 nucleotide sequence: TGCGCCAGCAGCCGAGACGACAGAAACTATGGCCACACCTTC.

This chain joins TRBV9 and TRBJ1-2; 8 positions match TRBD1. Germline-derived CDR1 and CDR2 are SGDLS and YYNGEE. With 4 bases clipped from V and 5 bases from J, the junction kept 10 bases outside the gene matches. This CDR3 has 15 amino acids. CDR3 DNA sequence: TGTGCCAGCAGCAAAACAGGGGGGCCCCTTTATGGCTACACCTTC. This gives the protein CASSKTGGPLYGYTF.

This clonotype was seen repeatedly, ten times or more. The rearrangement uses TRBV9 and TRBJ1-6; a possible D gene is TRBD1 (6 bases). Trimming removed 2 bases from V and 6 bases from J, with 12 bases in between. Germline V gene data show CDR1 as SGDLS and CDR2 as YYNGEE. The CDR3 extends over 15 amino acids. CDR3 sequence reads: CASSVYGQLNSPLHF. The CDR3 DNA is TGTGCCAGCAGCGTTTACGGACAGCTTAATTCACCCCTCCACTTT.

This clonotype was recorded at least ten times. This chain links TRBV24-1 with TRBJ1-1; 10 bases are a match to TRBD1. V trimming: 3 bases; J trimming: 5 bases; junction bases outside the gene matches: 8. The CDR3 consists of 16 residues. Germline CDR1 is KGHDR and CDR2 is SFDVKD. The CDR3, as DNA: TGTGCCACCAGTGATGGTTCCGGGACAGGGGAAACTGAAGCTTTCTTT. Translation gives CATSDGSGTGETEAFF.

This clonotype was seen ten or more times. In nucleotides, the CDR3 is TGTGCCACACACTCCCCCGGAAACACCATATATTTT. Translation: CATHSPGNTIYF. The J gene is TRBJ1-3, the V gene TRBV19; no reliable D call. The CDR3 runs to 12 residues. Trimming stripped 10 bases from V and 4 bases from J, with 11 bases between. The germline gives CDR1 LNHDA, CDR2 SQIVND (reference sequence). The full variable domain, its missing parts supplied by reference TRBV19 and TRBJ1-3, is DGGITQSPKYLFRKEGQNVTLSCEQNLNHDAMYWYRQDPGQGLRLIYYSQIVNDFQKGDIAEGYSVSREKKESFPLTVTSAQKNPTAFYLCATHSPGNTIYFGEGSWLTVV.